This TCR beta chain was sequenced during a study of blood T cell repertoires in COVID-19. Study details: The analysed material was cDNA or gDNA that came from T cells, B-cell-depleted T cells, or PBMCs.

Methods used by the authors: Nucleated cell counts were estimated from reference gene primer amplification. Assay: immunoSEQ multiplex PCR; the TCRdb copy retains only in-frame clones and omits some. The DNA gave D and trimming, while V, J and clone size come from that table. The sample includes some 86,000 clones, over 80% of them seen just once. The CDR3 consists of 15 residues. CDR1 is LNHDA, CDR2 SQIVND, per germline (reference sequence). V was shortened by 7 bases and J by 0 bases, with 13 bases between the two germline ends. What was sequenced was peripheral blood. The V gene is TRBV19, the J gene TRBJ1-3; D call uncertain. This clonotype originated in a woman older than 75 with active or convalescent COVID-19. CDR3 region: CASTQSQVSGNTIYF. The CDR3 DNA is TGTGCCAGTACGCAGTCCCAGGTCTCTGGAAACACCATATATTTT.